The 19 T cell receptor beta chains below all came from one sample that was sequenced in a study of T cell changes during pregnancy in multiple sclerosis. Sequenced by immunoSEQ multiplex PCR; TCRdb stores in-frame clones only, minus some. The data show tens of thousands of clones, 88% seen once. The sequencing used peripheral blood, collected in the first trimester of pregnancy. Receptors originate from a female donor in good health, enrolled as a control in a pregnancy study.

This sequence joins TRBV27 and TRBJ2-2, with D perhaps matching TRBD2 (5 bases). Trimming stripped 8 bases from V and 8 bases from J, with 9 bases between. Germline CDR1 reads MNHEY; CDR2 reads SMNVEV (reference sequence). The CDR3 has 11 residues. The CDR3 spells CASEGKGELFF. The DNA of the CDR3 is TGTGCCAGCGAGGGCAAAGGGGAGCTGTTTTTT.

The gene calls are TRBV27 and TRBJ2-1, with TRBD2 matching 7 bases. The V gene's germline CDR1 is MNHEY and CDR2 SMNVEV (reference sequence). V lost 5 bases to trimming and J lost 5 bases; unmatched junction nucleotides: 6. The CDR3 contains 14 residues. The CDR3 nucleotides read TGTGCCAGCAGTCTTAGCGGGCAACACAATGAGCAGTTCTTC. Its protein product is CASSLSGQHNEQFF.

This sequence joins TRBV6-6 and TRBJ1-1; no clear D. Trimming pared 4 bases from V and 2 bases from J, leaving 8 bases between. CDR1 is MNHNY and CDR2 is SVGAGI in the germline V gene (reference sequence). This CDR3 comprises 13 residues. Here the CDR3 reads CASSSRFNTEAFF. As DNA, the CDR3 is TGTGCCAGCAGTTCACGGTTCAACACTGAAGCTTTCTTT.

This sequence joins TRBV7-9 and TRBJ1-1; D is possibly TRBD1 (5 bases). The CDR3 covers 14 residues. The V end lost 4 bases, the J end lost 4 bases, and 13 bases lay between the germline ends. Germline CDR1 SEHNR, CDR2 FQNEAQ (reference sequence). The CDR3 nucleotides are TGTGCCAGCAGCTCGGCGCAGGGAGGCACTGAAGCTTTCTTT. Its translation is CASSSAQGGTEAFF.

The rearrangement uses TRBV27 and TRBJ2-7; no clear D. Germline-derived CDR1 and CDR2 are MNHEY and SMNVEV (reference sequence). This CDR3 spans 17 amino acids. V was shortened by 6 bases and J by 0 bases, with 21 bases between the two germline ends. The CDR3 protein is CASSRADIRVSSYEQYF. For the CDR3, the DNA is TGTGCCAGCAGCCGCGCCGATATCCGGGTGAGCTCCTACGAGCAGTACTTC.

Written as DNA, the CDR3 is TGTGCCAGCAGCCCGTACCGACAGGGAGCTGAGCAGTTCTTC. Translation: CASSPYRQGAEQFF. The chain employs TRBV13 and TRBJ2-1, with 7 bases aligning to TRBD1. Germline CDR1 PRHDT, CDR2 FYEKMQ (reference sequence). The CDR3 runs 14 residues. After removal of 5 bases from V and 9 bases from J, the junction contained 10 bases not matched to a gene.

In this sample, this clone turned up once. The chain carries TRBV4-1 and TRBJ2-7, with 9 nucleotides matching TRBD2. Germline CDR1 is MGHRA and CDR2 is YSYEKL. The CDR3 is 16 residues long. V lost 0 bases to trimming and J lost 2 bases; unmatched junction nucleotides: 5. CDR3 residues: CASSQETSGITYEQYF. CDR3 sequence (DNA): TGCGCCAGCAGCCAAGAGACTAGCGGTATAACCTACGAGCAGTACTTC.

The chain has TRBV7-2 and TRBJ1-2; no reliable D call. The CDR3 extends over 14 amino acids. V lost 1 base and J 4 bases, leaving 10 bases between the germline ends. Germline V gene lookup returns CDR1 SGHTA and CDR2 FQGNSA. CDR3 residues: CASSLDGEAYGYTF. The DNA of the CDR3 is TGTGCCAGCAGCTTAGACGGGGAAGCCTATGGCTACACCTTC.

V is TRBV2 and J is TRBJ2-2; TRBD1 matches at 9 bases. V dropped 5 bases and J dropped 6; count of bases not matched to a gene: 13. CDR1 and CDR2 (germline): SNHLY, FYNNEI. The CDR3 spans 17 residues. In DNA, the CDR3 is TGTGCCAGCAGTCCCGATTACGGGACAGGGTTGGCCGGGGAGCTGTTTTTT. This gives the protein CASSPDYGTGLAGELFF.

This clone showed up just once. Other DNA variants within this sample encode the same CDR3. The rearrangement uses TRBV14 and TRBJ1-2; 8 positions match TRBD1. V lost 1 base, J lost 4 bases, and 2 bases stayed unmatched. CDR1 is SGHDN and CDR2 is FVKESK in the germline V gene. The CDR3 sequence is 14 residues long. The CDR3 coding sequence is TGTGCCAGCAGCCAAGGGACAGGGCCCTATGGCTACACCTTC. Amino acids: CASSQGTGPYGYTF. Supplemented by reference TRBV14 and TRBJ1-2, the full variable domain reads EAGVTQFPSHSVIEKGQTVTLRCDPISGHDNLYWYRRVMGKEIKFLLHFVKESKQDESGMPNNRFLAERTGGTYSTLKVQPAELEDSGVYFCASSQGTGPYGYTFGSGTRLTVV.

The CDR3 bases are TGTGCCAGCAGCTTGCCCGAGGTGGAGACCCAGTACTTC. The encoded protein is CASSLPEVETQYF. The chain combines TRBV5-5 with TRBJ2-5; no definite D call. The CDR3 runs to 13 residues. V was pared by 1 base and J by 5 bases, with 9 bases between. Germline V CDR1 and CDR2: SGHKS, YYEKEE (reference sequence).

The chain uses TRBV5-1 and TRBJ2-3; 8 bases are a match to TRBD2. The V gene end was trimmed by 3 bases and the J gene end by 0 bases; junction bases not matched to a gene: 3. The CDR3 sequence is 15 residues long. Per the germline V gene, CDR1 is SGHRS and CDR2 is YFSETQ. CDR3 DNA: TGCGCCAGCAGCTGGAGCGGGGGTAGCACAGATACGCAGTATTTT. This gives the protein CASSWSGGSTDTQYF.

This chain connects TRBV27 to TRBJ2-5, with 8 bases fitting TRBD1. Germline loops: CDR1 MNHEY, CDR2 SMNVEV (reference sequence). V trimming: 7 bases; J trimming: 0 bases; junction bases outside the gene matches: 4. The CDR3 length is 14 residues. The DNA for the CDR3 is TGTGCCAGCATAGGGGGACAGGACCAAGAGACCCAGTACTTC. This gives the protein CASIGGQDQETQYF.

The genes are TRBV4-2 and TRBJ2-7, with D perhaps TRBD2 (5 bases). The V and J ends lost 3 bases and 1 base respectively, with 10 bases between them. This CDR3 has 14 residues. Germline lookup yields CDR1 LGHNA and CDR2 YNFKEQ. CDR3 nucleotide sequence: TGTGCCAGCAGCCACACTAGAGTATCCTACGAGCAGTACTTC. It yields the protein CASSHTRVSYEQYF.

The V gene is TRBV6-4, the J gene TRBJ2-1; 14 nucleotides match TRBD2. Germline loops: CDR1 MRHNA, CDR2 SNTAGT. The CDR3 contains 15 residues. Unmatched junction bases numbered 5, after V lost 3 bases and J lost 10 bases. The CDR3 DNA is TGTGCCAGCAGTGAGAGACTAGCGGGGGGGGACGAGCAGTTCTTC. Protein sequence: CASSERLAGGDEQFF.

CDR3 nucleotide sequence: TGTGCCAGCAGCTTCGTAGGGACTAGCGGCCCAGTCCACGAGCAGTACTTC. It yields the protein CASSFVGTSGPVHEQYF. The rearrangement links TRBV5-6 to TRBJ2-7; 11 nucleotides line up with TRBD2. V lost 2 bases and J lost 5; bases outside the gene matches: 12. The CDR3 sequence is 17 residues long. Germline lookup yields CDR1 SGHDT and CDR2 YYEEEE.

The rearrangement joins TRBV6-1 to TRBJ1-5; 7 bases are a match to TRBD1. Trimming cost V 4 bases and J 0 bases; bases outside gene matches: 12. The CDR3 has 18 amino acids. The V gene's germline CDR1 is MNHNS and CDR2 SASEGT. The CDR3 coding sequence is TGTGCCAGCAGTGGCCCAGCAGGGGGGCATTATAGCAATCAGCCCCAGCATTTT. Translated, it gives CASSGPAGGHYSNQPQHF.

The chain employs TRBV12-5 and TRBJ2-7, with D perhaps TRBD1 (6 bases). V was clipped by 0 bases and J by 3 bases, with 27 bases between them. The CDR3 is 20 residues long. Germline loops: CDR1 LGHNT, CDR2 FRNRAP. The CDR3 nucleotides are TGTGCTAGTGGTTTGGTCCCTGAATTCCCCACAGGGCGGGTCTTCTACGAGCAGTACTTC. Its protein product is CASGLVPEFPTGRVFYEQYF.

The chain is built from TRBV6-4 and TRBJ2-3; D is possibly TRBD2 (5 bases). The CDR3 contains 15 residues. Trimming removed 6 bases from V and 0 bases from J, with 13 bases in between. Germline CDR1 and CDR2: MRHNA and SNTAGT. The CDR3 sequence: CASSQNGESTDTQYF. The CDR3 nucleotides are TGTGCCAGCAGCCAAAACGGGGAAAGCACAGATACGCAGTATTTT.